The present TCR beta chain was sequenced within a study of blood T cell repertoires in COVID-19. Study in general: The origin of the acute and convalescent COVID-19 samples was the United States, Italy and Spain. T cells, B-cell-depleted T cells, or PBMCs provided the cDNA or gDNA that served as material.

Original processing notes: The assay estimated nucleated cells by amplifying reference gene primers. Clones were read by immunoSEQ multiplex PCR, and TCRdb kept only the in-frame ones, dropping some. V and J calls and clone size are given by that table; D and trimming were obtained from the DNA. The sample yields 250,000 to 350,000 clones, around 89% seen once. The CDR3 length is 16 residues. CDR1 is SEHNR, CDR2 FQNEAQ, per germline (reference sequence). The germline V and J ends were trimmed by 0 bases and 7 bases, with 13 bases remaining between them. The TCR originated in a woman in her sixties or seventies with acute or convalescent COVID-19. The specimen was peripheral blood. This chain uses TRBV7-9 with TRBJ1-6; possibly TRBD1 for D (5 bases). The CDR3 DNA follows: TGTGCCAGCAGCTTAGCGAGCGGGACGGGAAATTCACCCCTCCACTTT. It encodes CASSLASGTGNSPLHF.